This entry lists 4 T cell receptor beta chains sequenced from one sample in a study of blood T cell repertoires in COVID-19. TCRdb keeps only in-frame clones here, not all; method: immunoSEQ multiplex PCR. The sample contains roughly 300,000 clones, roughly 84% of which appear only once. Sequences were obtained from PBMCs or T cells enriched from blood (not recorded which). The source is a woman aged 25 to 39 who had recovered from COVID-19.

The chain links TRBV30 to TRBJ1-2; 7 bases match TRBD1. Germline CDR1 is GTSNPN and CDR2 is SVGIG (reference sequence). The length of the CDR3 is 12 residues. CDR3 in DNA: TGTGCTTGTACAGGGGAAGTCTATGGCTACACCTTC. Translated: CACTGEVYGYTF. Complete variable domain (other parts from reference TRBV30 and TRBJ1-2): SQTIHQWPATLVQPVGSPLSLECTVEGTSNPNLYWYRQAAGRGLQLLFYSVGIGQISSEVPQNLSASRPQDRQFILSSKKLLLSDSGFYLCACTGEVYGYTFGSGTRLTVV.

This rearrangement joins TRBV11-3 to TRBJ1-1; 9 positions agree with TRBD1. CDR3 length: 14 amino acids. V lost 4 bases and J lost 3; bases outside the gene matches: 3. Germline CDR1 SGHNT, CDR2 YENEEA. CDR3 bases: TGTGCCAGCAGCTCGACAGGGGGGGACACTGAAGCTTTCTTT. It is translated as CASSSTGGDTEAFF.

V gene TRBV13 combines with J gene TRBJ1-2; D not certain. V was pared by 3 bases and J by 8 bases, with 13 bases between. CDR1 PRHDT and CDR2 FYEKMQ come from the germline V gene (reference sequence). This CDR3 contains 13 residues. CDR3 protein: CASSFGFLEGYTF. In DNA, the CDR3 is TGTGCCAGCAGCTTCGGGTTCTTAGAAGGCTACACCTTC.

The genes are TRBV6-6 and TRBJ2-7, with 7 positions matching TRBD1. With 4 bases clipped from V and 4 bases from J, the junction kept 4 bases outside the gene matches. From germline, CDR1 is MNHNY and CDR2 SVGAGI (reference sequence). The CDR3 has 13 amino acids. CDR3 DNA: TGTGCCAGCAGTTCGACAGGGCTGTACGAGCAGTACTTC. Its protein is CASSSTGLYEQYF.